This TCR beta chain was recorded in a study of cytomegalovirus exposure and HLA in healthy donors. Study findings and constraints: An Asian-associated ancestry cluster reportedly showed fewer N-insertions than the roughly 670-donor mean in a later analysis. Diagnosis of cytomegalovirus status made by the classifier reportedly showed high specificity and sensitivity. In vitro testing confirmed a few CMV-associated chains as specific for CMV antigens. Rates of TCR association differed by HLA locus in a later analysis, with DRB1 highest and HLA-C lowest.

PCR used 60 Vbeta primers and 13 Jbeta primers. Generated by immunoSEQ multiplex PCR, the TCRdb table keeps only in-frame clones and is missing some. The profile shows about 140,000 clones, almost 85% of them singletons. V dropped 4 bases and J dropped 9 bases, with 11 bases sitting between them. The CDR3 consists of 12 residues. From germline, CDR1 is SGHTS and CDR2 YDEGEE. In regard to this clone: Antigen specificity is unknown.

Specimen: PBMCs. The rearrangement uses TRBV5-8 and TRBJ2-1, with D perhaps TRBD1 (6 bases). The source of this sequence is a man aged 25-40 years in good health and CMV-seropositive. CDR3 region: CASSPVRGEQFF. In DNA form, the CDR3 reads TGTGCCAGCAGCCCCGTCAGGGGTGAGCAGTTCTTC.